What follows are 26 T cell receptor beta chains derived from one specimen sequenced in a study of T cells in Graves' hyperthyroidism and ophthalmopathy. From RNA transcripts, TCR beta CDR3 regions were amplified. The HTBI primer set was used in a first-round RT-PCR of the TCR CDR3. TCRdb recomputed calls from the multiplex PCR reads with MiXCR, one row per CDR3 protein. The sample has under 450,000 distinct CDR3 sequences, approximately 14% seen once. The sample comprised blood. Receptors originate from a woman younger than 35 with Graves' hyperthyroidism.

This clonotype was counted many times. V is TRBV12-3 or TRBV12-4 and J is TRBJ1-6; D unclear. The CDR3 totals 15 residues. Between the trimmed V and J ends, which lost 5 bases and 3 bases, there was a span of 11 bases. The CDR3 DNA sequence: TGTGCCAGCAGTCCGACGGGAAACTATAATTCACCCCTCCACTTT. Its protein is CASSPTGNYNSPLHF.

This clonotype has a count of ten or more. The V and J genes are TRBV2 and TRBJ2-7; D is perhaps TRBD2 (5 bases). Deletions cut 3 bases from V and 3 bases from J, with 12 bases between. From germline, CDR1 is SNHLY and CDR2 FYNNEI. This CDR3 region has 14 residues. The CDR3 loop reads CASSERAVVYEQYF. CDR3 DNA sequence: TGTGCCAGCAGTGAGCGGGCGGTAGTCTACGAGCAGTACTTC. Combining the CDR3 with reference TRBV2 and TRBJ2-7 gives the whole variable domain EPEVTQTPSHQVTQMGQEVILRCVPISNHLYFYWYRQILGQKVEFLVSFYNNEISEKSEIFDDQFSVERPDGSNFTLKIRSTKLEDSAMYFCASSERAVVYEQYFGPGTRLTVT.

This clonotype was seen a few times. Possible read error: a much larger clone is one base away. Here the CDR3 DNA reads TGTGCCAGCAGTGGAGCGGGGACAGGGCTGGAGGTAGCCAAAAACATTCAGTACTTC. Protein product: CASSGAGTGLEVAKNIQYF. The gene calls are TRBV6-1 and TRBJ2-4, with TRBD1 matching 9 bases. The germline V gene has CDR1 MNHNS and CDR2 SASEGT. V shed 4 bases and J 0 bases; nucleotides not matched to a gene: 13. This CDR3 has 19 residues.

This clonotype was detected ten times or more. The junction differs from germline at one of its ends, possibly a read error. CDR3: CASSLGAGGSYEQYF. DNA for the CDR3: TGTGCTAGCAGCTTAGGGGCGGGAGGATCCTACGAGCAGTACTTC. V and J are TRBV7-7 and TRBJ2-7, with 8 bases identical to TRBD2. Germline CDR1 reads SSHAT; CDR2 reads FNYEAQ (reference sequence). The CDR3 runs 15 residues.

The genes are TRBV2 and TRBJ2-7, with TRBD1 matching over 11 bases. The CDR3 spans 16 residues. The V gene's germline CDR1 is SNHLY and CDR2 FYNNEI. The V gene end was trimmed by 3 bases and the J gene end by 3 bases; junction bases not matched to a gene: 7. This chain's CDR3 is CASSDDMGQGVYEQYF. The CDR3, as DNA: TGTGCCAGCAGTGATGATATGGGACAGGGGGTCTACGAGCAGTACTTC.

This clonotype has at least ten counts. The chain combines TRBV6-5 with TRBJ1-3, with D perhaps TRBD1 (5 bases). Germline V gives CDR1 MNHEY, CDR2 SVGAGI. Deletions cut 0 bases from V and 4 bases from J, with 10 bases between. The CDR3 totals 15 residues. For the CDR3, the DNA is TGTGCCAGCAGTTACTCTCAGGGATCGGGAAACACCATATATTTT. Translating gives CASSYSQGSGNTIYF.

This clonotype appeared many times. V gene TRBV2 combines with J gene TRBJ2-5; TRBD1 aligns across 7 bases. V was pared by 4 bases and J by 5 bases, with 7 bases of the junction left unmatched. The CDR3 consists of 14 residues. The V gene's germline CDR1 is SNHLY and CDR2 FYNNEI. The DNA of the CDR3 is TGTGCCAGCAGTGGCGATGACAGGGCGGAGACCCAGTACTTC. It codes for CASSGDDRAETQYF.

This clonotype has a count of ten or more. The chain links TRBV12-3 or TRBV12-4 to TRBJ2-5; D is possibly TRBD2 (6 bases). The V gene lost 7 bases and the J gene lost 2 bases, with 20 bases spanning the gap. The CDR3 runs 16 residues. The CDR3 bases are TGTGCCAGCACCCCGCAGGAGGGTGTGCGTCAAGAGACCCAGTACTTC. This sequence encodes CASTPQEGVRQETQYF.

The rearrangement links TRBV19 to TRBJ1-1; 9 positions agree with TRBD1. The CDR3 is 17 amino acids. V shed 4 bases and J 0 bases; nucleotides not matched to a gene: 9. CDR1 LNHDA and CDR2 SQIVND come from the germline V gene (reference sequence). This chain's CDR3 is CASSTTGQGLMNTEAFF. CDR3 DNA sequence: TGTGCCAGTAGTACCACGGGACAGGGTCTTATGAACACTGAAGCTTTCTTT. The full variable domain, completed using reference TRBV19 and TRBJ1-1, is DGGITQSPKYLFRKEGQNVTLSCEQNLNHDAMYWYRQDPGQGLRLIYYSQIVNDFQKGDIAEGYSVSREKKESFPLTVTSAQKNPTAFYLCASSTTGQGLMNTEAFFGQGTRLTVV.

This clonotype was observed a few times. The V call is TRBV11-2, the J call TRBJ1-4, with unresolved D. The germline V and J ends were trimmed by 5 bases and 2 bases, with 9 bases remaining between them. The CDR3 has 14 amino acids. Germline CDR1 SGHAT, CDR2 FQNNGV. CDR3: CASSPSTTNEKLFF. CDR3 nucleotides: TGTGCCAGCAGCCCCAGTACGACTAATGAAAAACTGTTTTTT.

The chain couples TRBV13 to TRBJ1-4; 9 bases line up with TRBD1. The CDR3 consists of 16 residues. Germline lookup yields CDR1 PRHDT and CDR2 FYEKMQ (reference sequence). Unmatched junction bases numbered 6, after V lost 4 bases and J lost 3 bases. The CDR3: CASSSTGGRANEKLFF. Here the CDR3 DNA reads TGTGCCAGCAGCTCGACAGGGGGTCGGGCTAATGAAAAACTGTTTTTT.

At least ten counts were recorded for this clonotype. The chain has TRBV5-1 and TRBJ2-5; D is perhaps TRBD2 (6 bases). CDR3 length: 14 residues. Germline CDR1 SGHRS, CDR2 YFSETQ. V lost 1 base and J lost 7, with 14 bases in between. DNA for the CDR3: TGCGCCAGCAGCTTGATGGCTAGCGAGGGGACCCAGTACTTC. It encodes CASSLMASEGTQYF. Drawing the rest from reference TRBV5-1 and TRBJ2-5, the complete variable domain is KAGVTQTPRYLIKTRGQQVTLSCSPISGHRSVSWYQQTPGQGLQFLFEYFSETQRNKGNFPGRFSGRQFSNSRSEMNVSTLELGDSALYLCASSLMASEGTQYFGPGTRLLVL.

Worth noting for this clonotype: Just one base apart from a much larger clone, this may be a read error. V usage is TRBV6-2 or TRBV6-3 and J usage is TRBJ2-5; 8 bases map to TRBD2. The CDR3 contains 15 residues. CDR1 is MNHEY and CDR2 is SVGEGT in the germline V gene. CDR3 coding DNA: TGTGCCAGCAGTGACGGGGAAGCGGGGGCAGAGACCCGGTACTTC. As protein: CASSDGEAGAETRYF.

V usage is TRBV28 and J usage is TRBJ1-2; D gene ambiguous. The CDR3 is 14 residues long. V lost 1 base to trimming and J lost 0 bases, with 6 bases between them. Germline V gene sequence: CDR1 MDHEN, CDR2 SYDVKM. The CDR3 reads CASSLSQTNYGYTF. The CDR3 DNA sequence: TGTGCCAGCAGTTTATCACAGACTAACTATGGCTACACCTTC.

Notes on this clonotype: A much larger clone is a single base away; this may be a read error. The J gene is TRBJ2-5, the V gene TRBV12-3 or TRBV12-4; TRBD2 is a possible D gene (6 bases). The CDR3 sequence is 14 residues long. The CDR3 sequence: CASGFSGGQETQYF. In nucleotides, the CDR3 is TGTGCCAGCGGTTTCTCTGGGGGGCAAGAGACCCAGTACTTC.

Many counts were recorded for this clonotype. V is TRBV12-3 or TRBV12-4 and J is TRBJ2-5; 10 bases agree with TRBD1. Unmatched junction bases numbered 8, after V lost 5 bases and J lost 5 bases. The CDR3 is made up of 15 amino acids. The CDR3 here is CASSAGTGDVETQYF. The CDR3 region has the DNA TGTGCCAGCAGTGCCGGGACAGGGGATGTGGAGACCCAGTACTTC.

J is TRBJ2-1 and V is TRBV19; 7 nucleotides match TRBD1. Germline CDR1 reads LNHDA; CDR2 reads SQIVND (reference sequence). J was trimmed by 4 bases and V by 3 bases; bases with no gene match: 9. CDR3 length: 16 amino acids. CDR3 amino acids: CASSIGGTASYNEQFF. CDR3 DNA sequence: TGTGCCAGTAGTATTGGTGGGACAGCCTCATACAATGAGCAGTTCTTC.

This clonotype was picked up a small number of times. CDR3 DNA: TGTGCCAGCAGTGATTCCGGGACTAGCGGAAACACCGGGGAGCTGTTTTTT. Its protein is CASSDSGTSGNTGELFF. The chain links TRBV25-1 to TRBJ2-2; TRBD2 agrees at 11 bases. CDR1 is MGHDK, CDR2 SYGVNS, per germline. This CDR3 contains 17 residues. After removal of 3 bases from V and 2 bases from J, the junction contained 5 bases not matched to a gene.

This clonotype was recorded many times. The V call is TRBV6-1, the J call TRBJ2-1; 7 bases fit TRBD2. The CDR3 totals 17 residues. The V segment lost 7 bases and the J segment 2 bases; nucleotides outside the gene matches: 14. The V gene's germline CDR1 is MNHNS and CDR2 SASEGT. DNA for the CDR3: TGTGCCAGCACCCGGACCATTGGGACTACCCCCTACAATGAGCAGTTCTTC. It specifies CASTRTIGTTPYNEQFF.

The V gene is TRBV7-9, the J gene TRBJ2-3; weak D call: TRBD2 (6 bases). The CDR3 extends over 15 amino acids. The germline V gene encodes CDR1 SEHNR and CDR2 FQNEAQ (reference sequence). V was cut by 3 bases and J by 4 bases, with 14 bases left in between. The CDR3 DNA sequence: TGTGCCAGCAGCTTCTCCGGGACTCAGGCAGATACGCAGTATTTT. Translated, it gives CASSFSGTQADTQYF.

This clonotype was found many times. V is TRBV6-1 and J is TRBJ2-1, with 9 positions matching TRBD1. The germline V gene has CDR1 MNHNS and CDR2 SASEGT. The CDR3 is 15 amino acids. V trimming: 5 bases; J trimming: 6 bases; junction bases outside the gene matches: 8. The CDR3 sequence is CASSIRDREINEQFF. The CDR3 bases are TGTGCCAGCAGTATCCGGGACAGGGAGATCAATGAGCAGTTCTTC.

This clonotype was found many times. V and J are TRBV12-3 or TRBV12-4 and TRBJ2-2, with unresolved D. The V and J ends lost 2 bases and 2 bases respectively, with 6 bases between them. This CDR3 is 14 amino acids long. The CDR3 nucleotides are TGTGCCAGCAGTTTAAACAGCAACACCGGGGAGCTGTTTTTT. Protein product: CASSLNSNTGELFF.

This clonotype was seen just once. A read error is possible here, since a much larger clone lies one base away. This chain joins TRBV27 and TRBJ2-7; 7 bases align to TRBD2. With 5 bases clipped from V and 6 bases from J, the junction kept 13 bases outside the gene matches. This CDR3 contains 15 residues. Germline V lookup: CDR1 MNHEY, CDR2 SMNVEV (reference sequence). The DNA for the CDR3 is TGTGCCAGCAGTGATTCCGGGACTACCCCCCTCGAGCAGTACTTC. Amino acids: CASSDSGTTPLEQYF.

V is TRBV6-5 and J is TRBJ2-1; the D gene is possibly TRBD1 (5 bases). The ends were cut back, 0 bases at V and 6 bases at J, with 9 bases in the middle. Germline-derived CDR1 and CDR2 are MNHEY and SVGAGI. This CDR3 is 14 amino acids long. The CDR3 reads CASSYSGQTNEQFF. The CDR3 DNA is TGTGCCAGCAGTTACTCGGGGCAGACCAATGAGCAGTTCTTC.

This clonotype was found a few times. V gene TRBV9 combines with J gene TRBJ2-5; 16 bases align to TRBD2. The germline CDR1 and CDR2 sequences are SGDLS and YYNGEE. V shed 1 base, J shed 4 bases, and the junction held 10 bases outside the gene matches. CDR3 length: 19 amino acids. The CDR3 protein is CASSVNSGLAGGPGETQYF. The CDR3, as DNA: TGTGCCAGCAGCGTAAATTCGGGACTAGCGGGAGGGCCTGGAGAGACCCAGTACTTC.

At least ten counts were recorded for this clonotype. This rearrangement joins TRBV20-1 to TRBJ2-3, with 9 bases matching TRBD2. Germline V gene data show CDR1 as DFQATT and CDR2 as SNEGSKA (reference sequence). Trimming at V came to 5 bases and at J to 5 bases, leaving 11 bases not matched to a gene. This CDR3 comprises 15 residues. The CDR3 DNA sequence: TGCAGTGCTTTCCTAGCGGGACGGGGAGGAGATACGCAGTATTTT. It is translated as CSAFLAGRGGDTQYF.